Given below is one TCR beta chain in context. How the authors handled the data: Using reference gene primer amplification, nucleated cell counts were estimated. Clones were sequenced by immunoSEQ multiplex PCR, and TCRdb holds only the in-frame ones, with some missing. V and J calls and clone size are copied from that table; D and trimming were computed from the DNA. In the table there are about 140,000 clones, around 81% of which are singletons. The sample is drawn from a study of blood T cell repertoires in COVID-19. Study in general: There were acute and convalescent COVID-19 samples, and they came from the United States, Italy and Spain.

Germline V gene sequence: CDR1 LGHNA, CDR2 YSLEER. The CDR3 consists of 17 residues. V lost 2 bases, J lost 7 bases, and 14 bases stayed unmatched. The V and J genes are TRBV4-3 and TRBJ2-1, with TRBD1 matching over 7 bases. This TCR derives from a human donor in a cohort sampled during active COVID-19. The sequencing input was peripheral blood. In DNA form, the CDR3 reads TGCGCCAGCAGCCAACGACCTCCGGGACAGATTGTAAATGAGCAGTTCTTC. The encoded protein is CASSQRPPGQIVNEQFF.